This section outlines one T cell receptor beta chain sequence together with its context. The sample belongs to a study of blood T cell repertoires in COVID-19. Across the study: Specimens from acute and convalescent COVID-19 originated in the United States, Italy and Spain. From T cells, B-cell-depleted T cells, or PBMCs came the material, which was cDNA or gDNA.

V gave up 3 bases and J gave up 5 bases, with 13 bases separating them. CDR3 length: 14 residues. CDR1 LNHDA and CDR2 SQIVND come from the germline V gene (reference sequence). Allocation to cohorts depended on clinical history reported by the participants. In the original processing: Amplification of reference gene primers provided the estimated nucleated cell counts. TCRdb keeps only in-frame clones here, not all; method: immunoSEQ multiplex PCR. D and trimming were read from the DNA, whereas the V and J calls and clone size are those reported in that table. The table has hundreds of thousands of clones, 85% to 90% seen once; the top ten hold roughly 1%.

The TCR originated in a man in his late teens or twenties who had recovered from COVID-19. The sample taken for sequencing was PBMCs or T cells enriched from blood (not recorded which). V and J are TRBV19 and TRBJ1-1; TRBD1 is a possible D gene (5 bases). DNA for the CDR3: TGTGCCAGTAGTATCCGCGGGGGACTAACTGAAGCTTTCTTT. It codes for CASSIRGGLTEAFF.